The 9 T cell receptor beta chains presented below share a single source sample, sequenced in a study of graft-versus-host responses after intestinal transplantation. The protocol was immunoSEQ multiplex PCR, while the TCRdb copy is restricted to in-frame clones and leaves out a portion. The sample consists of approximately 10,000 clones, 29% of them appearing once. Co-plated with about 200,000 CFSE-labeled responder cells were about 200,000 irradiated, violet-dye-labeled stimulator cells. This material consisted of alloreactive CD8+ T cells from a mixed lymphocyte reaction culture, taken before intestinal transplant. The subset was: CFSE-low proliferating T cells sorted from approximately 6-day pre-transplant mixed lymphocyte reaction (GvH or HvG direction). The receptors stem from a human patient who received an intestinal transplant.

There are a few counts of this clone. The chain carries TRBV6-6 and TRBJ1-2, with D perhaps matching TRBD1 (6 bases). CDR3 length: 14 residues. Trimming took 1 base from V and 2 from J, leaving 8 bases between them. Germline V gene data show CDR1 as MNHNY and CDR2 as SVGAGI (reference sequence). In DNA, the CDR3 is TGTGCCAGCAGTTACTACACAGGGAACTATGGCTACACCTTC. Amino acid sequence: CASSYYTGNYGYTF.

This clone is medium-sized in the sample. The rearrangement links TRBV4-2 to TRBJ2-7, with 15 bases that match TRBD2. Germline V gene sequence: CDR1 LGHNA, CDR2 YNFKEQ. Trimming took 3 bases from V and 3 from J; bases not matched to a gene: 0. The CDR3 loop spans 15 amino acids. CDR3 in amino acids: CASSQGLAGGYEQYF. In DNA, the CDR3 is TGTGCCAGCAGCCAGGGACTAGCGGGGGGCTACGAGCAGTACTTC.

This clone was detected a few times. V usage is TRBV7-2 and J usage is TRBJ2-3; D is perhaps TRBD1 (6 bases). This CDR3 spans 10 amino acids. V dropped 5 bases and J dropped 12 bases, with 9 bases sitting between them. Germline assignment: CDR1 SGHTA and CDR2 FQGNSA. DNA of the CDR3: TGTGCCAGCAGCCCACAGGGACAGTATTTT. It yields the protein CASSPQGQYF.

In its sample, this clone was seen a few times. The genes are TRBV2 and TRBJ1-1; D gene ambiguous. The CDR3 is made up of 15 amino acids. Germline assignment: CDR1 SNHLY and CDR2 FYNNEI. The ends were cut back, 3 bases at V and 1 base at J, with 12 bases in the middle. CDR3 in amino acids: CASSDKDLGNTEAFF. CDR3 nucleotide sequence: TGTGCCAGCAGTGATAAAGACTTGGGGAACACTGAAGCTTTCTTT.

This rearrangement joins TRBV13 to TRBJ2-7, with TRBD2 matching 11 bases. This CDR3 is built from 15 residues. CDR1 is PRHDT and CDR2 is FYEKMQ in the germline V gene (reference sequence). V lost 4 bases and J lost 3; bases outside the gene matches: 5. CDR3 coding DNA: TGTGCCAGCAGCTATTTTACTAGCGGGGGCTACGAGCAGTACTTC. Amino acid sequence: CASSYFTSGGYEQYF.

A few counts support this clone. This rearrangement joins TRBV27 to TRBJ2-1; no definite D call. Germline CDR1 and CDR2: MNHEY and SMNVEV (reference sequence). The CDR3 spans 11 residues. Trimming cost V 5 bases and J 4 bases, with 3 bases left between them. This CDR3 reads CASSLYNEQFF. CDR3 in DNA: TGTGCCAGCAGTCTTTACAATGAGCAGTTCTTC.

V and J are TRBV5-4 and TRBJ2-2; 9 nucleotides align to TRBD2. The CDR3 runs 17 residues. The germline CDR1 and CDR2 sequences are SGHNT and YYREEE (reference sequence). The V segment lost 4 bases and the J segment 7 bases; nucleotides outside the gene matches: 14. The CDR3 spells CASSPGVAGGPVGELFF. DNA for the CDR3: TGTGCCAGCAGCCCGGGGGTTGCGGGGGGGCCTGTCGGGGAGCTGTTTTTT. Supplemented by reference TRBV5-4 and TRBJ2-2, the full variable domain reads ETGVTQSPTHLIKTRGQQVTLRCSSQSGHNTVSWYQQALGQGPQFIFQYYREEENGRGNFPPRFSGLQFPNYSSELNVNALELDDSALYLCASSPGVAGGPVGELFFGEGSRLTVL.

This chain connects TRBV7-9 to TRBJ1-5; perhaps TRBD1 as D (6 bases). Trimming removed 1 base at V and 6 bases at J, with 13 bases between. This CDR3 comprises 15 residues. CDR1 SEHNR and CDR2 FQNEAQ come from the germline V gene (reference sequence). In DNA, the CDR3 is TGTGCCAGCAGCTTAGGATGGGGAGGGGGTCAGCCCCAGCATTTT. This translates into CASSLGWGGGQPQHF. Looking up the rest from reference TRBV7-9 and TRBJ1-5 gives the full variable domain: DTGVSQNPRHKITKRGQNVTFRCDPISEHNRLYWYRQTLGQGPEFLTYFQNEAQLEKSRLLSDRFSAERPKGSFSTLEIQRTEQGDSAMYLCASSLGWGGGQPQHFGDGTRLSIL.

This clone showed up just a few times. The CDR3 is CAISESGMGAFF. In DNA form, the CDR3 reads TGTGCCATCAGTGAGTCCGGGATGGGGGCTTTCTTT. This rearrangement joins TRBV10-3 to TRBJ1-1, with no clear D. Germline V gives CDR1 ENHRY, CDR2 SYGVKD. The length of the CDR3 is 12 residues. V was shortened by 0 bases and J by 11 bases, with 10 bases between the two germline ends.